A selection of T cell receptor beta chains follows, all from one sample in a study of T cell changes during pregnancy in multiple sclerosis. Assay used: immunoSEQ multiplex PCR; TCRdb lists only in-frame clones, some missing. The table lists 50,000 to 65,000 clones, roughly 92% of them singletons. Specimen: CD8+ T cells from peripheral blood mononuclear cells, collected in the second trimester of pregnancy. The receptor set was obtained from a female donor with multiple sclerosis, enrolled in a pregnancy study. CDR3s include the opening cysteine and the closing phenylalanine or tryptophan. The D gene is left open where the match is weak. The size entry is marked missing in some rows and otherwise reads once, few, many or a size class.

length,D,size,J,V,CDR3,DNA
13,NA,NA,TRBJ1-1,TRBV28,CASSLRGNTEAFF,TGTGCCAGCAGTTTAAGGGGTAACACTGAAGCTTTCTTT
18,NA,NA,TRBJ2-3,TRBV12-5,CASGLGRRTVKGTDTQYF,TGTGCTAGTGGTTTGGGCCGTCGGACAGTAAAGGGCACAGATACGCAGTATTTT
15,TRBD2,NA,TRBJ2-1,TRBV6-4,CASSPGLAENNEQFF,TGTGCCAGCAGTCCGGGACTAGCGGAAAACAATGAGCAGTTCTTC
14,TRBD2,NA,TRBJ2-7,TRBV19,CASSPLAGGYEQYF,TGTGCCAGTAGTCCCCTAGCGGGAGGCTACGAGCAGTACTTC
12,TRBD2,NA,TRBJ2-3,TRBV29-1,CSVEGLLAEQYF,TGCAGCGTTGAAGGTCTACTAGCGGAGCAGTATTTT
14,TRBD1,NA,TRBJ1-2,TRBV7-3,CASSPTGGLYGYTF,TGTGCCAGCAGCCCCACAGGGGGCCTCTATGGCTACACCTTC
16,NA,NA,TRBJ2-6,TRBV11-2,CASSSTGISGANVLTF,TGTGCCAGCAGCTCAACAGGAATATCTGGGGCCAACGTCCTGACTTTC
13,NA,NA,TRBJ2-2,TRBV27,CASSYREGWELFF,TGTGCCAGCAGTTACAGGGAGGGATGGGAGCTGTTTTTT
17,TRBD2,NA,TRBJ2-1,TRBV10-3,CAISGYGLAGVMDEQFF,TGTGCCATCAGTGGATATGGACTAGCGGGAGTCATGGATGAGCAGTTCTTC
14,NA,NA,TRBJ1-2,TRBV7-9,CASSPSLGGDGYTF,TGTGCCAGCAGCCCGTCCTTGGGCGGGGATGGCTACACCTTC
14,NA,few,TRBJ1-1,TRBV28,CASSAPTGNTEAFF,TGTGCCAGCAGTGCCCCGACAGGGAACACTGAAGCTTTCTTT
13,NA,NA,TRBJ1-2,TRBV7-8,CASSSEVSLGGTF,TGTGCCAGCAGCTCTGAGGTCTCTTTGGGAGGCACCTTC
14,TRBD1,NA,TRBJ2-5,TRBV27,CASRYTGVGETQYF,TGTGCCAGCAGGTATACAGGGGTCGGAGAGACCCAGTACTTC
12,NA,NA,TRBJ2-2,TRBV7-2,CASSPSTGELFF,TGTGCCAGCAGCCCGTCCACCGGGGAGCTGTTTTTT
17,TRBD2,NA,TRBJ2-7,TRBV7-6,CASSLLSGLAGDYEQYF,TGTGCCAGCAGCTTACTCTCTGGACTAGCGGGAGACTACGAGCAGTACTTC
15,NA,NA,TRBJ2-7,TRBV5-4,CASSLPGAGYYEQYF,TGTGCCAGCAGCTTACCGGGAGCCGGGTACTACGAGCAGTACTTC
17,TRBD1,NA,TRBJ2-3,TRBV7-9,CASSVSPGTEGTDTQYF,TGTGCCAGCAGCGTATCCCCCGGGACAGAGGGGACAGATACGCAGTATTTT
14,TRBD2,NA,TRBJ2-7,TRBV6-5,CASSRGLAHYEQYF,TGTGCCAGCAGCCGCGGACTAGCGCACTACGAGCAGTACTTC
14,NA,NA,TRBJ1-1,TRBV15,CATSRGSLNTEAFF,TGTGCCACCAGCAGAGGGAGTTTGAACACTGAAGCTTTCTTT
15,NA,NA,TRBJ2-1,TRBV7-9,CASSSPTSWGDEQFF,TGTGCCAGCAGCTCACCTACTAGCTGGGGGGATGAGCAGTTCTTC
15,NA,NA,TRBJ1-1,TRBV9,CASSVGGGQGTEAFF,TGTGCCAGCAGCGTGGGAGGGGGGCAAGGGACTGAAGCTTTCTTT
14,NA,NA,TRBJ2-3,TRBV4-2,CASSPRRSTDTQYF,TGTGCCAGCAGCCCCCGGCGGAGCACTGATACGCAGTATTTT
12,NA,NA,TRBJ1-1,TRBV6-5,CASSLSAGPAFF,TGTGCCAGCAGCTTAAGCGCAGGGCCCGCTTTCTTT
15,TRBD1,NA,TRBJ1-5,TRBV12-5,CASGFGTGINQPQHF,TGTGCTAGTGGTTTCGGGACAGGGATCAATCAGCCCCAGCATTTT
14,TRBD2,NA,TRBJ2-1,TRBV7-8,CASSLSTSLDEQFF,TGTGCCAGCAGCTTATCGACTAGCTTGGATGAGCAGTTCTTC